The rows below give T cell receptor beta chains drawn from one sample of a study of T-cell memory formation after mild COVID-19. TCRdb itself ran the 5' RACE reads through MiXCR, one entry per CDR3 protein. Found here are 300,000 or so distinct CDR3 sequences, around 16% of them singletons; the top ten hold about 23%. Sequencing was carried out using PBMCs or a T cell subset sorted from them (not recorded which). Receptor source: a man aged 18 to 30 who had mild COVID-19 (a few samples of this study predate the infection). Cell type and time point are not known. Both conserved end residues are part of each CDR3.

v_call,cdr3_aa
TRBV28,CASSSPGGAGADTQYF
TRBV4-3,CASSQDNMGGPAQYF
TRBV2,CASSVGAGLEAFF
TRBV5-5,CASSSGQPHSGNTIYF
TRBV10-3,CAITRTAVFYGYTF
TRBV20-1,CSASAGRNYEQYF
TRBV6-5,CASSHDRAPSTDTQYF
TRBV5-1,CASSRPPNTEAFF
TRBV5-1,CASGRVERNEQFF
TRBV4-1,CASSTRQGRYGYTF
TRBV10-2,CASSGTVGRDTQYF
TRBV20-1,CSASFERGGLGQETQYF
TRBV12-3/TRBV12-4,CASSPTRQMNQPQHF
TRBV5-1,CASSQLGPGIGGELFF
TRBV7-2,CASSSDYWGNQPQHF
TRBV29-1,CSVEGQGNTEAFF
TRBV6-1,CASSEGVAGTYEQYF
TRBV29-1,CSVASGVDTQYF
TRBV9,CASSPQGNNSPLHF
TRBV6-5,CASIAVGNTIYF
TRBV14,CASSQSVRRTDTQYF
TRBV5-1,CASSPKDGGSSTDTQYF
TRBV6-5,CASSYSPAVAEAFF
TRBV7-2,CASSPRDYKYEQYF
TRBV20-1,CSARVGTGELFF
TRBV10-3,CAISERKVYNEQFF
TRBV20-1,CSSGGGFNEQFF
TRBV5-6,CASSLAGQRGGWYF
TRBV7-9,CASSLERQNTEAFF
TRBV6-1,CASSEEPIQGSDTQYF
TRBV5-1,CASSLLDMSEAFF
TRBV12-3/TRBV12-4,CASSPRQVQETQYF
TRBV2,CASSGGLQETQYF
TRBV5-1,CASSFYWDRTYNEQFF
TRBV9,CASSDVSLADTEAFF
TRBV7-2,CASSLVKGYLFGNTIYF
TRBV5-1,CASSGTIGGNEQYF
TRBV10-3,CAISVTGEGTGELFF
TRBV7-9,CASSTTGLAIPNEQFF
TRBV5-1,CASSLAGTPFTDTQYF
TRBV20-1,CSARAGGDIQYF
TRBV19,CASTPDSSGNTIYF
TRBV12-3/TRBV12-4,CASSLGSATGELFF
TRBV7-2,CASSPSIKGYEQYF
TRBV14,CASSRFPGTQYF
TRBV20-1,CSVHNGRDGYNEQFF
TRBV12-3/TRBV12-4,CASKNQVVYGYTF
TRBV29-1,CSVGHHNTEAFF
TRBV20-1,CSAHIGQGVAKNIQYF
TRBV5-1,CASSWGLNGLAFTDTQYF
TRBV20-1,CSAKRAGAKDTQYF
TRBV7-2,CASSPLTEAFF
TRBV6-2/TRBV6-3,CASSYSKRGGGGNEQFF
TRBV4-1,CASSQVILAGGYNEQFF
TRBV6-4,CANKGEKLFF
TRBV7-8,CASSLGSGAEYTQYF
TRBV4-1,CASSQGRGNPNYGYTF
TRBV7-2,CASRSRTEETQYF
TRBV12-3/TRBV12-4,CASSFQGGVERGYTF
TRBV20-1,CSASPPTVTGYTF